The rows below give T cell receptor beta chains drawn from one sample of a study of cytomegalovirus exposure and HLA in healthy donors. TCRdb's table, derived via immunoSEQ multiplex PCR, lists solely in-frame clones and lacks some. The table has around 110,000 clones, 71% seen once. Sequenced: PBMCs. The source of these receptors is a female donor in good health and CMV-seronegative. Each CDR3 is given with its conserved first and last residue. D genes are given only for firm matches. Only part of the rows carry a size: once, few, many, or a class if the clone is expanded.

>TRBD1|.|TRBJ1-1|TRBV5-1
TGCGCCAGCAGCCTTGACAGGGTGGAGGCTGAAGCTTTCTTT
CASSLDRVEAEAFF
>TRBD1|.|TRBJ2-3|TRBV28
TGTGCCAGCAGTCACTCCGGGACAGGGGCCCCTCCGGACACAGATACGCAGTATTTT
CASSHSGTGAPPDTDTQYF
>.|.|TRBJ2-7|TRBV2
TGTGCCAGCATCCAAGCGGCTAGCTACGAGCAGTACTTC
CASIQAASYEQYF
>.|.|TRBJ1-1|TRBV4-2
TGTGCCAGCAGCCAAGATCAGGTGAACACTGAAGCTTTCTTT
CASSQDQVNTEAFF
>.|.|TRBJ1-1|TRBV5-1
TGCGCCAGCAGTACAGGGTATACTGAAGCTTTCTTT
CASSTGYTEAFF
>.|.|TRBJ2-4|TRBV18
TGTGCCAGCTCACCAAACAGGGCGGGGGACATTCAGTACTTC
CASSPNRAGDIQYF
>.|few|TRBJ1-5|TRBV9
TGTGCCAGCAGCGTAGGGGTCAGGGTCAGTAATCAGCCCCAGCATTTT
CASSVGVRVSNQPQHF
>TRBD1|.|TRBJ2-1|TRBV5-1
TGCGCCAGCAGCTACGCAGGGGGCGTCGACAGAGAGCAGTTCTTC
CASSYAGGVDREQFF
>TRBD1|few|TRBJ1-3|TRBV18
TGTGCCAGCTCCCGGGGACAGAACTCTGGAAACACCATATATTTT
CASSRGQNSGNTIYF
>TRBD1|few|TRBJ1-1|TRBV6-1
TGTGCCAGCAGTATAGCCCGGGACAGTGAAGCTTTCTTT
CASSIARDSEAFF
>TRBD2|.|TRBJ2-3|TRBV28
TGTGCCAGCAGTTTCCCGACAGGAGCGGGAGAGTACCCAGATACGCAGTATTTT
CASSFPTGAGEYPDTQYF
>TRBD2|.|TRBJ2-7|TRBV4-1
TGCGCCAGCAGCCAAGGACTAGCGGGAGGGGTCTACGAGCAGTACTTC
CASSQGLAGGVYEQYF
>.|.|TRBJ2-1|TRBV10-1
TGCGCCACCGAAGACTCTGCCTCCGGGACTCCCCACAATGAGCAGTTCTTC
CATEDSASGTPHNEQFF
>TRBD1|.|TRBJ1-2|TRBV9
TGTGCCAGCAGCGTCTCCGGGACAGGGGGCCATGGCTACACCTTC
CASSVSGTGGHGYTF
>.|.|TRBJ2-5|TRBV2
TGTGCCAGCAGTGTACGGGAGACCCAGTACTTC
CASSVRETQYF
>.|.|TRBJ1-2|TRBV5-1
TGCGCCAGCAGCTTGGCCCTGGGGGCAGGGTATGGCTACACCTTC
CASSLALGAGYGYTF
>.|.|TRBJ1-5|TRBV7-7
TGTGCCAGCAGCTTTTGCGGGGGGCATCAGCCCCAGCATTTT
CASSFCGGHQPQHF
>TRBD1|.|TRBJ2-7|TRBV15
TGTGCCACCAGCAGAGACAGACAGGGAGAGCAGTACTTC
CATSRDRQGEQYF
>.|.|TRBJ2-5|TRBV11-3
TGTGCCAGCCGGAAGGTGGGAGGATTGGAGACCCAGTACTTC
CASRKVGGLETQYF
>TRBD1|.|TRBJ1-1|TRBV6-5
TGTGCCAGCAGTATGACAGGGTCGGGCACTGAAGCTTTCTTT
CASSMTGSGTEAFF
>TRBD2|.|TRBJ2-1|TRBV9
TGTGCCAGCAGCGTAATTGCGGGAGGAACCTACGATGAGCAGTTCTTC
CASSVIAGGTYDEQFF
>.|.|TRBJ1-2|TRBV28
TGTGCCAGCAGTTTAATCCCAGGTGAAGGATATGGCTACACCTTC
CASSLIPGEGYGYTF
>TRBD2|.|TRBJ2-1|TRBV9
TGTGCCAGCAGCGTGTCACGGGAGGGCTACAATGAGCAGTTCTTC
CASSVSREGYNEQFF
>.|.|TRBJ1-1|TRBV5-1
TGCGCCAGCCGTGCAGGGTTTGGCGACACTGAAGCTTTCTTT
CASRAGFGDTEAFF
>.|.|TRBJ1-4|TRBV2
TGTGCCAGCAGAAACAATCCTGGAGGTGAAAAACTGTTTTTT
CASRNNPGGEKLFF
>TRBD1|few|TRBJ2-2|TRBV6-1
TGTGCCAGCAGTGGGGATACAGGGGGCACCGGGGAGCTGTTTTTT
CASSGDTGGTGELFF
>.|.|TRBJ1-2|TRBV30
TGTGCCTGGAGTGAGGGGCTCGGAGGGTGGGGAGCTAACTATGGCTACACCTTC
CAWSEGLGGWGANYGYTF
>TRBD1|.|TRBJ2-7|TRBV9
TGTGCCAGCAGCGAAGCCGGGACAGACTACGAGCAGTACTTC
CASSEAGTDYEQYF
>TRBD1|once|TRBJ1-3|TRBV7-3
TGTGCCAGCAGCTTAGGGATAGGCAGGGGGCCTGGAAACACCATATATTTT
CASSLGIGRGPGNTIYF
>TRBD1|few|TRBJ1-1|TRBV28
TGTGCCAGCACCATTACAGGGGAGGACACTGAAGCTTTCTTT
CASTITGEDTEAFF